Detailed here is one TCR beta chain. What it binds is not known. The PCR was carried out with 60 Vbeta primers and 13 Jbeta primers. The data were produced by immunoSEQ multiplex PCR, yet TCRdb's version contains in-frame clones alone and is incomplete. The table has about 160,000 clones, about 65% seen once; the top ten hold 7% to 7.5%. This sample was taken from a study of cytomegalovirus exposure and HLA in healthy donors. At the level of the study: Counted in an early data release were approximately 85 million unique TCRs from HLA-typed donors. Study-level results: Relative to the approximately 670-donor mean, N-insertions were reportedly fewer in an Asian-associated ancestry cluster in a later analysis. Most TCR beta V segments were productive about 87% or about 30% of the time in an earlier analysis. For cytomegalovirus status, the classifier reportedly gave diagnoses with high specificity and sensitivity.

With 4 bases removed from V and 7 bases from J, the gap between germline ends came to 10 bases. The germline V gene has CDR1 PRHDT and CDR2 FYEKMQ (reference sequence). The CDR3 has 13 amino acids. V and J are TRBV13 and TRBJ1-4, with unresolved D. The sequence was collected from a man in his forties in good health and CMV-seropositive. The sample consisted of PBMCs. The CDR3 spells CASSSPRGEKLFF. The CDR3 DNA sequence: TGTGCCAGCAGCTCCCCGCGGGGTGAAAAACTGTTTTTT.